The TCR beta chain described here comes from a study of neurological immune-mediated disorders. Germline values: CDR1 SGHRS, CDR2 YFSETQ. The CDR3 spans 15 residues. V was pared by 1 base and J by 0 bases, with 7 bases between. The cDNA was synthesized by means of template-switch 5'RACE, which was carried out with 10-nucleotide random UMIs. TCRdb fed the 5' RACE reads into MiXCR, producing one record per CDR3 protein. The profile shows roughly 10,000 distinct CDR3 sequences, under 25% of them singletons. This chain connects TRBV5-1 to TRBJ2-2; D may be TRBD1 (6 bases). Material for sequencing was CD8+ T cells from blood. This clonotype was sampled from a woman between 55 and 75 years old with HTLV-1-associated myelopathy (HAM/TSP). The CDR3 protein is CASSLKGANTGELFF. The CDR3 DNA reads TGCGCCAGCAGCTTGAAGGGGGCGAACACCGGGGAGCTGTTTTTT.